Shown below are 17 T cell receptor beta chains from a single sample sequenced in a study of blood T cell repertoires in COVID-19. The assay was immunoSEQ multiplex PCR, and TCRdb's table has in-frame clones only and misses some. The table includes more than 65,000 clones, 80% detected once. The sample taken for sequencing was peripheral blood. The receptors were sampled from a man between 60 and 70 years old with active or convalescent COVID-19.

V gene TRBV6-2 or TRBV6-3 combines with J gene TRBJ2-5; 11 bases line up with TRBD2. The germline gives CDR1 MNHEY, CDR2 SVGEGT. The CDR3 runs 16 residues. Trimming removed 4 bases from V and 3 bases from J; junction bases left unmatched: 7. Here the CDR3 reads CASSWGLAGGKETQYF. CDR3 nucleotide sequence: TGTGCCAGCAGTTGGGGTTTAGCGGGGGGGAAAGAGACCCAGTACTTC.

The V call is TRBV11-2, the J call TRBJ1-1; no reliable D call. Germline loops: CDR1 SGHAT, CDR2 FQNNGV. V was clipped by 2 bases and J by 1 base, with 5 bases between them. The CDR3 consists of 13 residues. CDR3 DNA: TGTGCCAGCAGCTTAAAGCAGAACACTGAAGCTTTCTTT. Translating it yields CASSLKQNTEAFF.

This clone came up a few times. CDR3: CASSLGQGALGANVLTF. CDR3 nucleotide sequence: TGTGCCAGCAGTTTAGGGCAGGGGGCGCTTGGGGCCAACGTCCTGACTTTC. This chain joins TRBV27 and TRBJ2-6; TRBD1 matches 8 bases. The trim removed 2 bases at V and 3 bases at J, leaving 6 bases unmatched. This CDR3 is 17 amino acids long. Germline V gene sequence: CDR1 MNHEY, CDR2 SMNVEV (reference sequence).

V gene TRBV7-2 combines with J gene TRBJ2-7, with 7 nucleotides matching TRBD2. Germline-derived CDR1 and CDR2 are SGHTA and FQGNSA. The CDR3 spans 14 residues. With 1 base clipped from V and 2 bases from J, the junction kept 2 bases outside the gene matches. CDR3 loop: CASSLGRETYEQYF. In DNA, the CDR3 is TGTGCCAGCAGCTTAGGGCGGGAGACCTACGAGCAGTACTTC.

A single count supports this clone. J is TRBJ1-2 and V is TRBV7-8, with 9 positions matching TRBD1. J was trimmed by 8 bases and V by 4 bases; bases with no gene match: 5. The CDR3 length is 13 residues. Germline V gene lookup returns CDR1 SGHVS and CDR2 FQNEAQ. Written as DNA, the CDR3 is TGTGCCAGCAGCTCTGACAGGGGGAGCGGCTACACCTTC. Translating it yields CASSSDRGSGYTF. The whole variable domain, filled in from reference TRBV7-8 and TRBJ1-2, reads GAGVSQSPRYKVAKRGQDVALRCDPISGHVSLFWYQQALGQGPEFLTYFQNEAQLDKSGLPSDRFFAERPEGSVSTLKIQRTQQEDSAVYLCASSSDRGSGYTFGSGTRLTVV.

This clone was seen a handful of times. The chain recombines TRBV19 with TRBJ1-2; 7 bases match TRBD1. The CDR3 consists of 14 residues. V lost 7 bases and J lost 6; bases outside the gene matches: 11. In germline, CDR1 is LNHDA, CDR2 SQIVND (reference sequence). Written as DNA, the CDR3 is TGTGCCAGTATTCGAGGACAGGTCCCGGATGGCTACACCTTC. It translates to CASIRGQVPDGYTF.

CDR3 residues: CASSQEQGRGYTF. The CDR3 nucleotides are TGCGCCAGCAGCCAAGAACAGGGGAGAGGCTACACCTTC. The chain has TRBV4-3 and TRBJ1-2, with 7 bases lining up with TRBD1. Unmatched junction bases numbered 3, after V lost 0 bases and J lost 8 bases. The CDR3 has 13 amino acids. Looked up from germline, CDR1 is LGHNA and CDR2 is YSLEER.

The chain joins TRBV5-5 to TRBJ2-4; D is perhaps TRBD1 (6 bases). The germline V and J ends were trimmed by 3 bases and 9 bases, with 16 bases remaining between them. The CDR3 spans 14 residues. Germline V lookup: CDR1 SGHKS, CDR2 YYEKEE (reference sequence). The CDR3 loop reads CASSYGQLGSIQYF. For the CDR3, the DNA is TGTGCCAGCAGCTACGGACAGTTAGGGAGCATTCAGTACTTC.

The chain uses TRBV6-5 and TRBJ2-7, with 9 bases that match TRBD1. CDR3 length equals 15 residues. Germline lookup yields CDR1 MNHEY and CDR2 SVGAGI. J was trimmed by 0 bases and V by 7 bases; bases with no gene match: 7. The CDR3 nucleotides are TGTGCCAGCACCCCGGGACAGGGACTCTCCTACGAGCAGTACTTC. It yields the protein CASTPGQGLSYEQYF.

CDR3 nucleotides: TGTGCCAGCAGTTTATTAGAGGGGGCAACCTATGGCTACACCTTC. Its protein is CASSLLEGATYGYTF. V is TRBV28 and J is TRBJ1-2; 7 bases match TRBD1. The ends lost 1 base at V and 4 bases at J; junction bases unmatched: 6. The germline gives CDR1 MDHEN, CDR2 SYDVKM. CDR3 length: 15 amino acids.

This rearrangement joins TRBV6-2 or TRBV6-3 to TRBJ2-6, with 7 positions matching TRBD1. V shed 0 bases, J shed 4 bases, and the junction held 9 bases outside the gene matches. The CDR3 loop spans 18 amino acids. Germline CDR1 and CDR2: MNHEY and SVGEGT. DNA for the CDR3: TGTGCCAGCAGTTACTCGCCGACAGGGAGACGGGGGGCCAACGTCCTGACTTTC. It yields the protein CASSYSPTGRRGANVLTF.

The gene calls are TRBV19 and TRBJ2-1; 12 positions match TRBD2. V shed 6 bases, J shed 6 bases, and the junction held 6 bases outside the gene matches. CDR3 length: 15 residues. Looked up from germline, CDR1 is LNHDA and CDR2 is SQIVND (reference sequence). CDR3: CASRMTSGGLNEQFF. The CDR3 nucleotides are TGTGCCAGTAGGATGACTAGCGGGGGACTCAATGAGCAGTTCTTC.

This clone was counted a single time. J is TRBJ2-3 and V is TRBV7-3; 9 bases are a match to TRBD1. The germline gives CDR1 SGHTA, CDR2 FQGTGA. This CDR3 spans 15 amino acids. Trimming took 4 bases from V and 5 from J; bases not matched to a gene: 7. CDR3 region: CASSSPRQGEDTQYF. The CDR3 nucleotides read TGTGCCAGCAGCTCCCCCCGACAGGGGGAAGATACGCAGTATTTT.

The chain carries TRBV6-6 and TRBJ2-2, with 8 bases that match TRBD1. The CDR3 is 13 amino acids. From germline, CDR1 is MNHNY and CDR2 SVGAGI (reference sequence). V trimming: 6 bases; J trimming: 7 bases; junction bases outside the gene matches: 4. The CDR3 DNA reads as TGTGCCAGCAGCCCCGGACAGGGCGGGGAGCTGTTTTTT. This gives the protein CASSPGQGGELFF.

This chain connects TRBV27 to TRBJ1-6; D unresolved. There are 19 residues in the CDR3. Germline assignment: CDR1 MNHEY and CDR2 SMNVEV (reference sequence). Trimming removed 1 base at V and 0 bases at J, with 16 bases between. CDR3 nucleotide sequence: TGTGCCAGCAGTTTATTTCCCCCCCCACAGAGCTCCTATAATTCACCCCTCCACTTT. Amino acid sequence: CASSLFPPPQSSYNSPLHF.

This sequence joins TRBV12-3 or TRBV12-4 and TRBJ1-2, with no clear D. The V end was cut by 3 bases, the J end by 2 bases, with 7 bases between. There are 13 residues in the CDR3. CDR3 residues: CASSLAQNYGYTF. CDR3 nucleotide sequence: TGTGCCAGCAGTTTGGCCCAGAACTATGGCTACACCTTC.

The chain combines TRBV29-1 with TRBJ1-1; D is possibly TRBD1 (5 bases). The CDR3 length is 14 residues. Deletions cut 4 bases from V and 1 base from J, with 13 bases between. Germline CDR1 reads SQVTM; CDR2 reads ANQGSEA. The CDR3 bases are TGCAGCGTTGGTTTGGCAGGGCCGAACACTGAAGCTTTCTTT. This sequence encodes CSVGLAGPNTEAFF.